Following are 4 T cell receptor beta chains from one sample sequenced in a study of cytomegalovirus exposure and HLA in healthy donors. 60 Vbeta and 13 Jbeta primers were used in PCR. Profiled with immunoSEQ multiplex PCR; TCRdb holds only in-frame clones, not every one. This table holds about 83,000 clones, roughly 77% found once. The sequenced sample consisted of PBMCs. Receptor source: a man in his 60s in good health and CMV-seronegative.

V gene TRBV7-9 combines with J gene TRBJ2-5; 8 nucleotides match TRBD2. CDR1 SEHNR and CDR2 FQNEAQ come from the germline V gene (reference sequence). This CDR3 is built from 18 residues. Trimming took 5 bases from V and 2 from J; bases not matched to a gene: 16. The CDR3 coding sequence is TGTGCCAGCAGCCCGCCGAGGGAGGTTAGCGGGGCACAAGAGACCCAGTACTTC. Amino acid sequence: CASSPPREVSGAQETQYF.

The gene calls are TRBV5-1 and TRBJ1-1; 7 bases are a match to TRBD1. This CDR3 has 15 amino acids. V trimming: 3 bases; J trimming: 6 bases; junction bases outside the gene matches: 11. Germline lookup yields CDR1 SGHRS and CDR2 YFSETQ. The CDR3 loop reads CASSWTPGQLAEAFF. CDR3 sequence (DNA): TGCGCCAGCAGCTGGACCCCGGGACAGCTGGCTGAAGCTTTCTTT.

The table lists this clone with a few counts. J is TRBJ1-4 and V is TRBV4-1; unclear D gene. Germline V gene data show CDR1 as MGHRA and CDR2 as YSYEKL. The V gene lost 4 bases and the J gene lost 8 bases, with 11 bases spanning the gap. The length of the CDR3 is 13 residues. The CDR3 sequence is CASSLLGGEKLFF. The CDR3 coding sequence is TGCGCCAGCAGCCTCCTGGGCGGGGAAAAACTGTTTTTT.

This rearrangement joins TRBV10-1 to TRBJ2-1, with a possible D match to TRBD2 (6 bases). The germline CDR1 and CDR2 sequences are WNHNN and SYGVQD (reference sequence). Deletions cut 0 bases from V and 1 base from J, with 19 bases between. The CDR3 loop spans 19 amino acids. The CDR3 sequence: CASSESTRTRGGSYNEQFF. The CDR3 DNA sequence: TGCGCCAGCAGTGAGTCAACGCGAACGAGAGGAGGGTCCTACAATGAGCAGTTCTTC.